The clone carrying this T cell receptor beta chain was observed a handful of times. Its antigen is unknown. With 4 bases removed from V and 6 bases from J, the gap between germline ends came to 16 bases. CDR3 size: 14 residues. The germline CDR1 and CDR2 sequences are SQVTM and ANQGSEA. Next came a second PCR, run for roughly 7 to 12 cycles, which used a sample-barcoded 5' primer along with a J-beta primer mix. Via MiXCR, TCRdb re-called the 5' RACE reads, giving one row per CDR3 protein. Of about 1 million distinct CDR3 sequences in the sample, over 35% were seen once. This record comes from a study of blood T cells in healthy people across ages. Broader study findings: Investigators treated diversity estimates from one million T cells as underestimates.

Sequencing was performed on blood. The TCR was taken from a woman aged 55-70 years in good health. The chain carries TRBV29-1 and TRBJ2-1, with a tentative D call TRBD2 (5 bases). This chain's CDR3 is CSVAQRQAINEQFF. CDR3 bases: TGCAGCGTTGCTCAGCGGCAGGCCATCAATGAGCAGTTCTTC.